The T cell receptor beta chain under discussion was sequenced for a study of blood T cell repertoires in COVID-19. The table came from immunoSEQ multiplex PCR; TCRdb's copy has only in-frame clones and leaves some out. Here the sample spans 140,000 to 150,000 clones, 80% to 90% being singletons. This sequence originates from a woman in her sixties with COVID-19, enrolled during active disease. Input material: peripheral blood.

The CDR3 here is CASPGGARGGAREQFF. The CDR3 bases are TGTGCCAGTCCCGGCGGTGCGCGCGGGGGGGCAAGAGAGCAGTTCTTC. The V call is TRBV19, the J call TRBJ2-1; 9 nucleotides agree with TRBD2. Germline V CDR1 and CDR2: LNHDA, SQIVND (reference sequence). V gave up 8 bases and J gave up 10 bases; unmatched junction bases: 18. The CDR3 covers 16 residues.